A selection of T cell receptor beta chains follows, all from one sample in a study of CD8 T cells in Susac syndrome. TCRdb called the immunoSEQ multiplex PCR reads again in MiXCR, with one record for every CDR3 protein. The profile shows around 280,000 distinct CDR3 sequences, under 95% of them singletons. The sample was CD4+ T cells from PBMCs. The receptors stem from a human donor with multiple sclerosis. The CDR3 runs from the conserved cysteine through the conserved F or W. D genes are given only for firm matches. Size is omitted from some rows. Given values are once, few, many or a class for expanded clones.

TRBJ1-1,NA,14,TRBV6-1,NA,TGTGCCAGCAGGATGTATGCGGCCAACACTGAAGCTTTCTTT,CASRMYAANTEAFF
TRBJ2-1,NA,14,TRBV9,TRBD1,TGTGCCAGCACGAGGACAGGGGCGATCGATGAGCAGTTCTTC,CASTRTGAIDEQFF
TRBJ1-3,NA,16,TRBV19,NA,TGTGCCAGTAGTATAACCCCCCGGCCGTCTGGAAACACCATATATTTT,CASSITPRPSGNTIYF
TRBJ1-1,NA,16,TRBV2,NA,TGTGCCAGCAGTGAATCGTGGACAGCCTCGAACACTGAAGCTTTCTTT,CASSESWTASNTEAFF
TRBJ2-1,NA,16,TRBV27,TRBD2,TGTGCCAGCAGTTTATCATTTAGCGGGGGATACAATGAGCAGTTCTTC,CASSLSFSGGYNEQFF
TRBJ1-2,NA,16,TRBV7-3,TRBD1,TGTGCCAGCAGCTTAAGGGACAGGGGGACCGGCGGCGGCTACACCTTC,CASSLRDRGTGGGYTF
TRBJ2-3,NA,13,TRBV29-1,TRBD2,TGCAGCGTACCCAGCGGGGGAGTAGATACGCAGTATTTT,CSVPSGGVDTQYF
TRBJ1-1,NA,15,TRBV6-5,TRBD1,TGTGCCAGCAGACCACAGGGGCGGCAGAACACTGAAGCTTTCTTT,CASRPQGRQNTEAFF
TRBJ2-2,NA,17,TRBV7-2,TRBD2,TGTGCCAGCAGCTTAGATATAGCGGGGGAGAACACCGGGGAGCTGTTTTTT,CASSLDIAGENTGELFF
TRBJ2-1,NA,12,TRBV10-3,NA,TGTGCCATCAGTGAGGTGACGGGGGAGCAGTTCTTC,CAISEVTGEQFF
TRBJ1-1,NA,18,TRBV27,TRBD1,TGTGCCAGCAGCCCCTGGCGACAGGGAAGGTACAAGGCTATTGAAGCTTTCTTT,CASSPWRQGRYKAIEAFF
TRBJ2-2,NA,15,TRBV6-5,TRBD2,TGTGCCAGCAGTCTCGGACTAGCAATCACCGGGGAGCTGTTTTTT,CASSLGLAITGELFF
TRBJ2-1,NA,15,TRBV6-5,NA,TGTGCCAGCAGTTACTGGGCCAGGGAGAGGGATGAGCAGTTCTTC,CASSYWARERDEQFF
TRBJ2-2,NA,17,TRBV4-1,TRBD1,TGCGCCAGCAGCCAAGTCGGGCACAGGGGCCTCACCGGGGAGCTGTTTTTT,CASSQVGHRGLTGELFF
TRBJ2-3,NA,15,TRBV4-2,TRBD2,TGTGCCAGCAGCTCCGGGACTAGCGGTACAGATACGCAGTATTTT,CASSSGTSGTDTQYF
TRBJ2-2,NA,13,TRBV5-1,NA,TGCGCCAGCGGCAGGGAGAACACCGGGGAGCTGTTTTTT,CASGRENTGELFF
TRBJ1-3,NA,15,TRBV25-1,NA,TGTGCCAGCAGTGTTACAGGATCGTACGGAAACACCATATATTTT,CASSVTGSYGNTIYF
TRBJ2-1,NA,15,TRBV2,TRBD2,TGTGCCAGCGCGAGCGAGCTGACTAGCGGCAATGAGCAGTTCTTC,CASASELTSGNEQFF
TRBJ2-5,NA,14,TRBV5-1,NA,TGCGCCAGCAGCTTGCGGGAGAGGGGGGAGACCCAGTACTTC,CASSLRERGETQYF
TRBJ1-2,NA,18,TRBV13,NA,TGTGCCAGCAGCACGAACTCCCTATCGACAGCTGATAACTATGGCTACACCTTC,CASSTNSLSTADNYGYTF
TRBJ2-3,NA,18,TRBV6-2/TRBV6-3,NA,TGTGCCAGCAGCTGGACAAATCGAGCGGGCGGTAGCACAGATACGCAGTATTTT,CASSWTNRAGGSTDTQYF
TRBJ1-1,once,15,TRBV5-6,NA,TGTGCCAGCAGCTTTGACGGCTGGGGAGGCACTGAAGCTTTCTTT,CASSFDGWGGTEAFF
TRBJ1-5,NA,14,TRBV3-1,NA,TGTGCCAGCAGCCGCCGGGAAGGGGATCAGCCCCAGCATTTT,CASSRREGDQPQHF
TRBJ2-7,NA,15,TRBV5-1,TRBD2,TGCGCCAGCAGCCCTCTAGCGGGAGTATCCTACGAGCAGTACTTC,CASSPLAGVSYEQYF
TRBJ1-1,few,13,TRBV7-9,NA,TGTGCCAGCAGCCCAGCGGGTAACACTGAAGCTTTCTTT,CASSPAGNTEAFF
TRBJ1-5,NA,17,TRBV20-1,NA,TGCAGTGCTAGATTCCAAACTGGCGGTTACGGCAATCAGCCCCAGCATTTT,CSARFQTGGYGNQPQHF
TRBJ2-3,NA,15,TRBV18,NA,TGTGCCAGCTCACCGAGTGGGGGGATGACAGATACGCAGTATTTT,CASSPSGGMTDTQYF
TRBJ1-5,NA,16,TRBV18,TRBD1,TGTGCCAGCTCACCGCCTGCGACAGGGAAAAATCAGCCCCAGCATTTT,CASSPPATGKNQPQHF
TRBJ2-3,NA,15,TRBV3-1,NA,TGTGCCAGCAGCCAAGCCACCGCGGCCACAGATACGCAGTATTTT,CASSQATAATDTQYF
TRBJ2-7,NA,15,TRBV6-5,TRBD1,TGTGCCAGCAGTTACAGGGGGACAGGCCTCTACGAGCAGTACTTC,CASSYRGTGLYEQYF
TRBJ1-1,NA,12,TRBV30,NA,TGTGCCTGGAGTGTAGTCGGAAGAAGAGCTTTCTTT,CAWSVVGRRAFF
TRBJ2-7,NA,13,TRBV6-2/TRBV6-3,NA,TGTGCCAGCACAAACGGACGGACTGGCGAGCAGTACTTC,CASTNGRTGEQYF
TRBJ2-7,NA,15,TRBV7-3,TRBD2,TGTGCCAGCAGCGTGGACCTGGGACTAGTCTACGAGCAGTACTTC,CASSVDLGLVYEQYF
TRBJ2-1,NA,16,TRBV18,TRBD1,TGTGCCAGCTCACCACGAGGACAGGGGGCGGGAAATGAGCAGTTCTTC,CASSPRGQGAGNEQFF
TRBJ2-3,NA,14,TRBV27,NA,TGTGCCAGCAGTCCGGTAAGGGTCACAGATACGCAGTATTTT,CASSPVRVTDTQYF
TRBJ1-5,NA,15,TRBV4-2,NA,TGTGCCAGCAGCCAAGATCAGGATAGCAATCAGCCCCAGCATTTT,CASSQDQDSNQPQHF
TRBJ2-3,once,16,TRBV9,TRBD2,TGTGCCAGCAGCCCTTACTCGGGAGGAGGCACAGATACGCAGTATTTT,CASSPYSGGGTDTQYF
TRBJ2-5,once,16,TRBV13,TRBD1,TGTGCCAGCAGCCTAGGACAGGGGGGCCCAAGAGAGACCCAGTACTTC,CASSLGQGGPRETQYF
TRBJ2-1,NA,15,TRBV12-3/TRBV12-4,TRBD2,TGTGCCAGCAGTCGTCACGGGACGGGAGGGCATGAGCAGTTCTTC,CASSRHGTGGHEQFF
TRBJ1-1,few,17,TRBV7-9,NA,TGTGCCAGCAGGCCGCGTGGTAAAAGAACAGAATACACTGAAGCTTTCTTT,CASRPRGKRTEYTEAFF
TRBJ2-1,once,14,TRBV19,NA,TGTGCCAGTAGCCCCGTAACGCGCGGGTTGGAGCAGTTCTTC,CASSPVTRGLEQFF
TRBJ1-1,NA,13,TRBV5-1,NA,TGCGCCAGCAGATCGCAAGAGGACACTGAAGCTTTCTTT,CASRSQEDTEAFF
TRBJ2-7,NA,15,TRBV5-1,NA,TGCGCCAGCAGCTTGCGTGGAGAGGGGTCCTACGAGCAGTACTTC,CASSLRGEGSYEQYF
TRBJ2-7,few,12,TRBV11-2,NA,TGTGCCAGCAGCCCGCTTAGGCAAGAGCAGTACTTC,CASSPLRQEQYF
TRBJ1-2,NA,14,TRBV15,TRBD1,TGTGCCACCAGCAGCCATACAGGGGACTATGGCTACACCTTC,CATSSHTGDYGYTF
TRBJ2-5,NA,13,TRBV9,NA,TGTGCCAGCGGACAGACTGCACAAGAGACCCAGTACTTC,CASGQTAQETQYF
TRBJ1-2,NA,12,TRBV12-3/TRBV12-4,NA,TGTGCCAGCAGGGACCTTAACTATGGCTACACCTTC,CASRDLNYGYTF
TRBJ1-1,NA,17,TRBV27,TRBD1,TGTGCCAGCAGTCTCCTGGGACAGGGAGTCGGACGGACTGAAGCTTTCTTT,CASSLLGQGVGRTEAFF
TRBJ1-1,NA,15,TRBV28,TRBD1,TGTGCCCATAGGACAGGGGGCGCGGTAATGACTGAAGCTTTCTTT,CAHRTGGAVMTEAFF
TRBJ2-7,NA,15,TRBV25-1,NA,TGTGCCAGCGTAGCTTCAGGGGGGCCCATCTACGAGCAGTACTTC,CASVASGGPIYEQYF
TRBJ2-5,NA,22,TRBV11-2,NA,TGTGCCAGCAGCTCGCCCGCACCGAGCGCAGGGTCTTGGTTCTTAATTAAAGAGACCCAGTACTTC,CASSSPAPSAGSWFLIKETQYF
TRBJ1-2,NA,14,TRBV5-1,NA,TGCGCCAGCAGCTTGGAAAGCGCTCCCTATGGCTACACCTTC,CASSLESAPYGYTF
TRBJ2-3,NA,13,TRBV3-1,NA,TGTGCCAGCAGCGAATGGACTTCGGATACGCAGTATTTT,CASSEWTSDTQYF
TRBJ1-3,NA,15,TRBV7-9,TRBD1,TGTGCCAGCAGCTTTGACAGGGTCTCTGGAAACACCATATATTTT,CASSFDRVSGNTIYF
TRBJ2-1,once,16,TRBV20-1,TRBD1,TGCAGTGCCACCACAGCGAGGGGGCTGAGGGACAATGAGCAGTTCTTC,CSATTARGLRDNEQFF
TRBJ1-6,NA,11,TRBV30,NA,TGTGCCTGGAGTCCAGCGTCCGGGCTCCACTTT,CAWSPASGLHF
TRBJ2-7,NA,15,TRBV7-2,NA,TGTGCCAGCAGCCCAGACAGAGCAAAGATCTACGAGCAGTACTTC,CASSPDRAKIYEQYF
TRBJ2-1,NA,17,TRBV5-1,TRBD2,TGCGCCAGCAGCTTCACTACCGGGACTAGCCGTGACAATGAGCAGTTCTTC,CASSFTTGTSRDNEQFF
TRBJ1-1,NA,16,TRBV20-1,TRBD1,TGCAGTGCTAGAGATCCTTCGACAGGGATGAACACTGAAGCTTTCTTT,CSARDPSTGMNTEAFF